This T cell receptor (beta chain) was captured by sequencing in a study of T cells in Graves' hyperthyroidism and ophthalmopathy. Researchers took RNA transcripts and amplified the TCR beta CDR3 regions from them. HTBI primers were the set used in a first-round RT-PCR of the TCR CDR3. Each CDR3 protein is one row after TCRdb ran MiXCR on the multiplex PCR reads. In the table there are around 580,000 distinct CDR3 sequences, just over 45% of which are singletons. Sequenced sample: peripheral blood or thyroid tissue (not recorded which). The TCR sequence derives from a woman under 30 with Graves' hyperthyroidism.

The CDR3 DNA reads TGTGCCAGTAGTTCGACGGGCCCTGAAGCTTTCTTT. This translates into CASSSTGPEAFF. V and J are TRBV19 and TRBJ1-1; unclear D gene. The CDR3 covers 12 residues. The germline V gene has CDR1 LNHDA and CDR2 SQIVND (reference sequence). With 5 bases removed from V and 6 bases from J, the gap between germline ends came to 10 bases.